This TCR beta chain was sequenced during a study of memory CD4+ T cells and cytomegalovirus serostatus. Study information: Healthy Belgian adult donors included several CMV-positive and 24 CMV-negative people.

Source study methods: Out-of-frame sequences were removed, leaving 2 million to 2.5 million distinct TCRbeta sequences. The table came from immunoSEQ multiplex PCR; TCRdb's copy has only in-frame clones and leaves some out. V and J calls and clone size are copied from that table; D and trimming were computed from the DNA. Of tens of thousands of clones listed, roughly 84% are singletons. The CDR3 totals 16 residues. Germline V gene lookup returns CDR1 SGHAT and CDR2 FQNNGV. With V trimmed by 1 base and J by 8 bases, 3 bases remained unmatched. The table lists this clone with a count of one. The sort gate was single viable CD3+CD4+CD8-CD45RO+ cells for memory CD4+ T cells.

The sequence derives from an adult in good health and CMV-seronegative. Some clones in this sample may be carry-over from other donors' samples. The V and J genes are TRBV11-2 and TRBJ2-1; 15 bases agree with TRBD2. What was sequenced was memory CD4+ T cells from blood. This CDR3 is CASSLAGLAGGYEQFF. For the CDR3, the DNA is TGTGCCAGCAGCTTAGCGGGACTAGCGGGAGGATATGAGCAGTTCTTC.